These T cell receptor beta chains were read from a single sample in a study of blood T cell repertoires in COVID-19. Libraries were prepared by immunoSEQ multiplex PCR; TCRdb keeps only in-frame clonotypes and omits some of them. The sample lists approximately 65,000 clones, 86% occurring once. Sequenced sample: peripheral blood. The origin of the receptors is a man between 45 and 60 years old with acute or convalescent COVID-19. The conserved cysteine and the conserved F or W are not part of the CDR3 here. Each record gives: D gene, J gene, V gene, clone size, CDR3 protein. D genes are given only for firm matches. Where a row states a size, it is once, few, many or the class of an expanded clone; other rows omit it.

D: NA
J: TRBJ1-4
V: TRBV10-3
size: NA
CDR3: AISESGGDEKLF

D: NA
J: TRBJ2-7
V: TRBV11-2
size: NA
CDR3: ASSLGYGGVNDEQY

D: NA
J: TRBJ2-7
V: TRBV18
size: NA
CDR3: ASSSILAYSYEQY

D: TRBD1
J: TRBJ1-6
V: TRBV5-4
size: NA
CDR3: ASSTSERGLISPLH

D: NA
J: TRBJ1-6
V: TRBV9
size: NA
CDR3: ASSPTRGTNSPLH

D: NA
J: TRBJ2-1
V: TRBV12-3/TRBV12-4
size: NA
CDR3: ASSPDRALQF

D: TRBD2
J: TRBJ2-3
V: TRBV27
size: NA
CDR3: ASSFPRGGRIDTQY

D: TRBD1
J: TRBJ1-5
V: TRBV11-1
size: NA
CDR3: ASSSGTGFNQPQH

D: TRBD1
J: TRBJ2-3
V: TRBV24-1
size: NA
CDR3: ATSDRDSLYTDTQY

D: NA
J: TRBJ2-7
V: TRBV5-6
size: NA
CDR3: ASSIQVAREQY

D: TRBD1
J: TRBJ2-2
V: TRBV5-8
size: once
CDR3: ASSLDTGVGELF

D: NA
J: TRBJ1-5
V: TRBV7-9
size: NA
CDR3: ASSSRYSNQPQH

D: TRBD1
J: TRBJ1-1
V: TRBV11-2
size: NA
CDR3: ASSIGQVGDTEAF

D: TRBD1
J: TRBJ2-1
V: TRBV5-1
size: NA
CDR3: ASSLAGTGGLNEQF

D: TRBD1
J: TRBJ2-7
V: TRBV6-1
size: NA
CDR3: ASSEVPGQGYYEQY

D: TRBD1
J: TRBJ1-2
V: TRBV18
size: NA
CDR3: ASSATGDYGYT

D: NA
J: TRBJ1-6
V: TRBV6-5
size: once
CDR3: ASSYSQRAYNSPLH

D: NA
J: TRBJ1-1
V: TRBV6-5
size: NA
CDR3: ASSYTSGEAF

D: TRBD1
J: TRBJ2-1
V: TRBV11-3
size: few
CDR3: ASTGTGTYNEQF

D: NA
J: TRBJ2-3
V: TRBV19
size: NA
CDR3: ASREDWGRDTQY

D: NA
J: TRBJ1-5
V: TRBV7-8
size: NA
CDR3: ASSLEHSNQPQH

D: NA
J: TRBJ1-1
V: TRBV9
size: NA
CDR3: ASSALGQNTEAF

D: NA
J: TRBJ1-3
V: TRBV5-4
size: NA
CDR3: ASSYLEGNTIY

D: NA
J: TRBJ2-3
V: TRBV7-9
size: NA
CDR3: ASSLGRQAPGTQY

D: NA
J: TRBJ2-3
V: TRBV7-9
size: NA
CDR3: ASSEANRNTDTQY

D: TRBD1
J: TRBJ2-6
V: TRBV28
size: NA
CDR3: ASRPDRVAGGSGANVLT

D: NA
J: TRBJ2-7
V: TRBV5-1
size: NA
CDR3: ASSLAGFLGVEEQY